Included here is one T cell receptor (beta chain) sequence, with context. Antigen: not known. Some clones are missing from TCRdb's copy, which holds only in-frame ones; the method was immunoSEQ multiplex PCR. Among about 160,000 clones listed, 85% to 90% were seen once. The data stem from a study of T cell responses to AZD1222 COVID-19 vaccine. Whole-study findings and limits: The sample set comprised mostly white British donors with more females, and clonal diversity was possibly underestimated. Nearly half of the spike-specific TCRs reportedly recognize variant regions that carry no mutations.

The CDR3 consists of 15 residues. V lost 2 bases to trimming and J lost 7 bases; unmatched junction nucleotides: 7. Germline V CDR1 and CDR2: SGHDN, FVKESK. The sequencing here drew on peripheral blood, taken 28 days after the second AZD1222 dose. The clonotype comes from an adult who received the AZD1222 COVID-19 vaccine. The chain employs TRBV14 and TRBJ1-2; 10 nucleotides agree with TRBD1. CDR3 DNA sequence: TGTGCCAGCAGCCAAATAGGACAGGGGGGAGTTGGCTACACCTTC. Translating it yields CASSQIGQGGVGYTF.